This T cell receptor beta chain was captured by sequencing in a study of glioma-infiltrating T cells after dendritic cell vaccination. Study-level information: Three intradermal dendritic cell vaccine injections were given every two weeks. Study-level findings and limits: The cohort had few patients with full blood and tumor sets.

Concerning this clone: As yet, its antigen is unknown.

Germline loops: CDR1 SEHNR, CDR2 FQNEAQ (reference sequence). V lost 1 base and J 2 bases, leaving 11 bases between the germline ends. The CDR3 extends over 15 amino acids. Time point noted: after dendritic cell vaccination, including at tumor progression/relapse. Selection required adequate fresh-frozen tumor tissue plus more than two years' survival data. Clones were sequenced by immunoSEQ multiplex PCR, and TCRdb holds only the in-frame ones, with some missing. The sample carries over 80,000 clones, around four fifths recorded once. Specimen: blood, collected after dendritic cell vaccination. This sequence was found in a human donor with glioblastoma. The chain links TRBV7-9 to TRBJ1-1; the D is unclear. This CDR3 reads CASSLVSVGNTEAFF. CDR3 coding DNA: TGTGCCAGCAGCTTAGTAAGTGTCGGTAACACTGAAGCTTTCTTT. Full variable domain (outside the CDR3, taken from reference TRBV7-9 and TRBJ1-1): DTGVSQNPRHKITKRGQNVTFRCDPISEHNRLYWYRQTLGQGPEFLTYFQNEAQLEKSRLLSDRFSAERPKGSFSTLEIQRTEQGDSAMYLCASSLVSVGNTEAFFGQGTRLTVV.